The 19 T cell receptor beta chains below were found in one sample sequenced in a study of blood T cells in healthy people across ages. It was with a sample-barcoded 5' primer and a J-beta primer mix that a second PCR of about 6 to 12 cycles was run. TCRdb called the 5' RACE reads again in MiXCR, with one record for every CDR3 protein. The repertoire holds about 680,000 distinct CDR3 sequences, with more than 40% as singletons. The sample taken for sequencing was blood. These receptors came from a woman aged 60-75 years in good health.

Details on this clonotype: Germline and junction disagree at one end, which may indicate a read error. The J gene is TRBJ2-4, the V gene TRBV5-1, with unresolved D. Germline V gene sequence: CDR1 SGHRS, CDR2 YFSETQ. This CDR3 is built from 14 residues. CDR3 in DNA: TGCGCCGGCAGCTTGAAGTCAAATCAAAACATTCAGTACTTC. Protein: CAGSLKSNQNIQYF.

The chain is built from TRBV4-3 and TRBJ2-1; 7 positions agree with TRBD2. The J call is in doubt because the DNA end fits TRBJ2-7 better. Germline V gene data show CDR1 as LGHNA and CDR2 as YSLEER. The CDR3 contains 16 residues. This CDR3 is CASSQVWGREYNEQYF. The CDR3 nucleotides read TGCGCCAGCAGCCAAGTTTGGGGGAGGGAATACAATGAGCAGTACTTC.

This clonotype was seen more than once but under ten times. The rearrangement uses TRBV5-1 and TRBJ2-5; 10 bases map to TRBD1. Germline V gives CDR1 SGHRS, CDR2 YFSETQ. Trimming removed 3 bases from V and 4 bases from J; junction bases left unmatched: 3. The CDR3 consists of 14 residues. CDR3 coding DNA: TGCGCCAGCAGCTATGGACAGGGGGGAGAGACCCAGTACTTC. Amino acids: CASSYGQGGETQYF.

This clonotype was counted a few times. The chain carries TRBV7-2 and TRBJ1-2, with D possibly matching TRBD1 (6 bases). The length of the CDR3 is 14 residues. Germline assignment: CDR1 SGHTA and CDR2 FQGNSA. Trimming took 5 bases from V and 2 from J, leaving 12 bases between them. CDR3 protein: CASSKGRGNYGYTF. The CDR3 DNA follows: TGTGCCAGCAGCAAGGGCAGGGGAAACTATGGCTACACCTTC.

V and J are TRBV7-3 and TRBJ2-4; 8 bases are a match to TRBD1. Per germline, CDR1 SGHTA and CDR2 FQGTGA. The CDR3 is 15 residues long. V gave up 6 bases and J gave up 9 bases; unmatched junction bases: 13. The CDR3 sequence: CASSPRTGMDVIQYF. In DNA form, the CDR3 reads TGTGCCAGCAGTCCCAGGACAGGGATGGATGTCATTCAGTACTTC.

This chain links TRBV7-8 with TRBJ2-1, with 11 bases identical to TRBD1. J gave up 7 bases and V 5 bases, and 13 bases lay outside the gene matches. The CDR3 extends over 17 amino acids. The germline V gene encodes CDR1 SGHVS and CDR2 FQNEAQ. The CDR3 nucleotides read TGTGCCAGCAGCACATTCCCCGGGACAGGGGGAGGTAATGAGCAGTTCTTC. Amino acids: CASSTFPGTGGGNEQFF.

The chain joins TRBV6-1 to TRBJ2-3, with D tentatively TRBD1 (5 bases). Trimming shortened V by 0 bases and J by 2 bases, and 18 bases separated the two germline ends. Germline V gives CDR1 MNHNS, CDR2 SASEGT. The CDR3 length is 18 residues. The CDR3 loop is CASSEAAWTARATDTQYF. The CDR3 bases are TGTGCCAGCAGTGAAGCGGCTTGGACCGCCAGGGCCACAGATACGCAGTATTTT.

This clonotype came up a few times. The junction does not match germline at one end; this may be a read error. CDR3 loop: CASSVLAGGGNEQFF. In DNA form, the CDR3 reads TGTGCTAGCAGCGTACTAGCGGGAGGGGGCAATGAGCAGTTCTTC. This chain connects TRBV9 to TRBJ2-1, with 13 positions matching TRBD2. This CDR3 is built from 15 residues. The germline V gene has CDR1 SGDLS and CDR2 YYNGEE.

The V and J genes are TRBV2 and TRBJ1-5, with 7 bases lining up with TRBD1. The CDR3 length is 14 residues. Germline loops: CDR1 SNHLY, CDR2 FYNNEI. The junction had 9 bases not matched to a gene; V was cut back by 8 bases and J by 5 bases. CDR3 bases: TGTGCCAGCCAGGCGACAGGGAAGGATCAGCCCCAGCATTTT. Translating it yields CASQATGKDQPQHF. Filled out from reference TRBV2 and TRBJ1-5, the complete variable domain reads EPEVTQTPSHQVTQMGQEVILRCVPISNHLYFYWYRQILGQKVEFLVSFYNNEISEKSEIFDDQFSVERPDGSNFTLKIRSTKLEDSAMYFCASQATGKDQPQHFGDGTRLSIL.

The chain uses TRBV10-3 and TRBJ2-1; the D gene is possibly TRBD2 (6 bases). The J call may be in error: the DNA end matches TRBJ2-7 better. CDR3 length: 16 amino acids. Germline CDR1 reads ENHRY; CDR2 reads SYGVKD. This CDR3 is CAISRPLGSEHNEQYF. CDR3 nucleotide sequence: TGTGCCATCAGTAGACCCCTCGGGAGCGAACACAATGAGCAGTACTTC.

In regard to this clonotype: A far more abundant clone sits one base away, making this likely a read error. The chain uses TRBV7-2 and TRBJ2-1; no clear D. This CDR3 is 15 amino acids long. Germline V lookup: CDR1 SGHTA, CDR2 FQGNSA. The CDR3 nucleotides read TGTGCCAGCAGCTTAGGCCGGAGCTCCTACAATGAGCGGTTCTTC. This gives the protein CASSLGRSSYNERFF.

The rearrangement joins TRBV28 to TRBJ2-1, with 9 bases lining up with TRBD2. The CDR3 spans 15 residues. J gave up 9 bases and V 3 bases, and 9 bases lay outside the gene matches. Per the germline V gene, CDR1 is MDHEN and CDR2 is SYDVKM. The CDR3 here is CASSFLAGIDSEQFF. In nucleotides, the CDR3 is TGTGCCAGCAGTTTTCTAGCGGGAATTGACAGTGAGCAGTTCTTC.

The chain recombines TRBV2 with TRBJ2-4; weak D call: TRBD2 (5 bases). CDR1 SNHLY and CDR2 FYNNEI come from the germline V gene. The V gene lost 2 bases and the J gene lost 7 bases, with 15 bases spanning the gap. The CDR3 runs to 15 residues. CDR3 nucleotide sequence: TGTGCCAGCAGTGAACGAAGAGGCGGGTGGAACATTCAGTACTTC. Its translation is CASSERRGGWNIQYF.

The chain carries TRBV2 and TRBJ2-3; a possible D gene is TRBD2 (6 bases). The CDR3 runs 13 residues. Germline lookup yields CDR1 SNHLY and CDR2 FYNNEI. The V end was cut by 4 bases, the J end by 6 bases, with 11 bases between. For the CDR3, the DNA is TGTGCCAGCAGTGTTGGGGGGAAGGATACGCAGTATTTT. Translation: CASSVGGKDTQYF. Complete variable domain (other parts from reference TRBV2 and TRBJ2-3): EPEVTQTPSHQVTQMGQEVILRCVPISNHLYFYWYRQILGQKVEFLVSFYNNEISEKSEIFDDQFSVERPDGSNFTLKIRSTKLEDSAMYFCASSVGGKDTQYFGPGTRLTVL.

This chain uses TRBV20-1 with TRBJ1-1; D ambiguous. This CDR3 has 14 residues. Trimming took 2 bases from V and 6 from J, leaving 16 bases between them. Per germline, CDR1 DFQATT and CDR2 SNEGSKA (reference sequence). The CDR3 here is CSARFLTASSEAFF. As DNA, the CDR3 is TGCAGTGCTAGATTCTTGACGGCGAGCTCTGAAGCTTTCTTT.

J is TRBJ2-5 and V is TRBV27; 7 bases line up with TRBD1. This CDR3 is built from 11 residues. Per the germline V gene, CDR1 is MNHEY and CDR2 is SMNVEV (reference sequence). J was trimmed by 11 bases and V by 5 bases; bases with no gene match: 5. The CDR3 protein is CASSKTGVQYF. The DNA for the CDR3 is TGTGCCAGCAGTAAAACAGGGGTGCAGTACTTC.

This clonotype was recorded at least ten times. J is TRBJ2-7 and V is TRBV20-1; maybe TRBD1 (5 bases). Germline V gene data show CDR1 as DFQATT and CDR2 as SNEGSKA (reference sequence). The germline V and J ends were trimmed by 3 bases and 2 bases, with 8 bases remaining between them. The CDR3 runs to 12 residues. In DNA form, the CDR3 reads TGCAGTGCTAGCCCAGGGCCCTACGAGCAGTACTTC. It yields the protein CSASPGPYEQYF.

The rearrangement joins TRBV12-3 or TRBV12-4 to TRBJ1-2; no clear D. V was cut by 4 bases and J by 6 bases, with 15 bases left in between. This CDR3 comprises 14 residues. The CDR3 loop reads CASSYGREGNGYTF. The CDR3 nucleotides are TGTGCCAGCAGTTATGGACGCGAGGGAAATGGCTACACCTTC.

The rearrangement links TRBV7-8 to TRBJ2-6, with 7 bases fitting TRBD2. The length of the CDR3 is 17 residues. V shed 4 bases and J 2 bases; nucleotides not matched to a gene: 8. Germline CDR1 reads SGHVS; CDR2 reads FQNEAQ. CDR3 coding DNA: TGTGCCAGCAGCTGGGAGGGGATGGGCGCTGGGGCCAACGTCCTGACTTTC. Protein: CASSWEGMGAGANVLTF.